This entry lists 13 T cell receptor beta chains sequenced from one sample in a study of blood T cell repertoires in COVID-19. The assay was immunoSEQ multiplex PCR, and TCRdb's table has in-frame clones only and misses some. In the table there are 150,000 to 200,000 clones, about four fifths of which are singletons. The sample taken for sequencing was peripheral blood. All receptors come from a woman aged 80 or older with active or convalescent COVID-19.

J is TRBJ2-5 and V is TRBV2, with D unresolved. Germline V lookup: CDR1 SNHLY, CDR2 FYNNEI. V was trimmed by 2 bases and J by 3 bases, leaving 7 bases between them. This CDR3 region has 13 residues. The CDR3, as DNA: TGTGCCAGCAGTGAATATGAGAAAGAGACCCAGTACTTC. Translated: CASSEYEKETQYF. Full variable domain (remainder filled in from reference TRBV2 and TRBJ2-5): EPEVTQTPSHQVTQMGQEVILRCVPISNHLYFYWYRQILGQKVEFLVSFYNNEISEKSEIFDDQFSVERPDGSNFTLKIRSTKLEDSAMYFCASSEYEKETQYFGPGTRLLVL.

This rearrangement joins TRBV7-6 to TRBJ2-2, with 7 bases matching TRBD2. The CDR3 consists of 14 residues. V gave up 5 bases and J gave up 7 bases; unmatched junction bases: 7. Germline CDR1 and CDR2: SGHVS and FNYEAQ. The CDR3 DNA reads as TGTGCCAGCAGCCGTGACGGGAGGCACGGGGAGCTGTTTTTT. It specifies CASSRDGRHGELFF.

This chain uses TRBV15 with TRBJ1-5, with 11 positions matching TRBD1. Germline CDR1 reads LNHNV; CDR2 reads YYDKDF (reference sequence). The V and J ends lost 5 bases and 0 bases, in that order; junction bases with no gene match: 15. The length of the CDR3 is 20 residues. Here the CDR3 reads CATSGMSRGQGVYSNQPQHF. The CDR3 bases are TGTGCCACCAGCGGAATGAGTCGGGGACAGGGGGTTTATAGCAATCAGCCCCAGCATTTT. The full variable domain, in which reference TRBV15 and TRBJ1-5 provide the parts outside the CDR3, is DAMVIQNPRYQVTQFGKPVTLSCSQTLNHNVMYWYQQKSSQAPKLLFHYYDKDFNNEADTPDNFQSRRPNTSFCFLDIRSPGLGDTAMYLCATSGMSRGQGVYSNQPQHFGDGTRLSIL.

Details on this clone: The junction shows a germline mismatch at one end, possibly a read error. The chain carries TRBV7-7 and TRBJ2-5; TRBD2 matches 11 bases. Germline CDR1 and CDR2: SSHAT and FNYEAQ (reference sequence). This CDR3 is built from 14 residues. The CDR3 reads CASSQTSGTETQYF. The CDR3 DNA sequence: TGTGCTAGCAGCCAGACTAGCGGGACTGAGACCCAGTACTTC. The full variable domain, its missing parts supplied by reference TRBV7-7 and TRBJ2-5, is GAGVSQSPRYKVTKRGQDVTLRCDPISSHATLYWYQQALGQGPEFLTYFNYEAQPDKSGLPSDRFSAERPEGSISTLTIQRTEQRDSAMYRCASSQTSGTETQYFGPGTRLLVL.

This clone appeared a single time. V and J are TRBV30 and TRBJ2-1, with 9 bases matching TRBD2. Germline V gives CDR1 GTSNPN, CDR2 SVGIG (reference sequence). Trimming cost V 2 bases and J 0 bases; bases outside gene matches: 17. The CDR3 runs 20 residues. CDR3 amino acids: CAWSLYKLAGHRTSYNEQFF. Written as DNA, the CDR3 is TGTGCCTGGAGTCTTTACAAACTAGCGGGCCACAGAACCTCCTACAATGAGCAGTTCTTC.

CDR3 bases: TGCGCCAGCAGCTTACTAGCGGGGGCTCCCGGGGAGCTGTTTTTT. Protein sequence: CASSLLAGAPGELFF. This sequence joins TRBV5-1 and TRBJ2-2; 11 bases agree with TRBD2. The CDR3 sequence is 15 residues long. V gave up 2 bases and J gave up 6 bases; unmatched junction bases: 3. Germline CDR1 reads SGHRS; CDR2 reads YFSETQ.

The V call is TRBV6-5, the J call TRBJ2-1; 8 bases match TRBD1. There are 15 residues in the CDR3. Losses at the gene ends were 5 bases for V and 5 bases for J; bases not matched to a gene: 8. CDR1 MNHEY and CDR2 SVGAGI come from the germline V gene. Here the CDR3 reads CASSPDRVGHNEQFF. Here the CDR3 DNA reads TGTGCCAGCAGTCCGGACAGGGTCGGGCACAATGAGCAGTTCTTC.

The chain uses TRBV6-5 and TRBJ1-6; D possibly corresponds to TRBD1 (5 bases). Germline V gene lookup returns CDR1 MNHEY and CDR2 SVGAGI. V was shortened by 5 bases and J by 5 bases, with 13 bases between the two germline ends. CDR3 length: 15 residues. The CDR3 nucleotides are TGTGCCAGCAGTCGCGAGGGACTGAATAATTCACCCCTCCACTTT. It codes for CASSREGLNNSPLHF.

The CDR3 spells CATSRDIGQGAGGYTF. The DNA of the CDR3 is TGTGCCACCAGCAGAGACATTGGACAGGGAGCAGGAGGCTACACCTTC. The V and J genes are TRBV15 and TRBJ1-2; 8 bases agree with TRBD1. V gave up 0 bases and J gave up 8 bases; unmatched junction bases: 11. The length of the CDR3 is 16 residues. Per the germline V gene, CDR1 is LNHNV and CDR2 is YYDKDF (reference sequence).

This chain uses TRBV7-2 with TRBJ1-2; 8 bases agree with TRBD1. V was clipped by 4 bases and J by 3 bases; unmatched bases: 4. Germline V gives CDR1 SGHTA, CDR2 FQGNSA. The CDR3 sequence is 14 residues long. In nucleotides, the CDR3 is TGTGCCAGCAGCTCGCAGGGGGCTCACTATGGCTACACCTTC. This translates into CASSSQGAHYGYTF. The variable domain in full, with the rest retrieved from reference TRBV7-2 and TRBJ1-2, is GAGVSQSPSNKVTEKGKDVELRCDPISGHTALYWYRQSLGQGLEFLIYFQGNSAPDKSGLPSDRFSAERTGGSVSTLTIQRTQQEDSAVYLCASSSQGAHYGYTFGSGTRLTVV.

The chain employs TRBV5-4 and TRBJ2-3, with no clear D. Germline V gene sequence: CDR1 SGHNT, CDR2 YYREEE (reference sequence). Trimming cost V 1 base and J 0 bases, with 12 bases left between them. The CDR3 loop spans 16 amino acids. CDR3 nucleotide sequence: TGTGCCAGCAGCTTGAGTGCGCGACTTAGCACAGATACGCAGTATTTT. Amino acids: CASSLSARLSTDTQYF.

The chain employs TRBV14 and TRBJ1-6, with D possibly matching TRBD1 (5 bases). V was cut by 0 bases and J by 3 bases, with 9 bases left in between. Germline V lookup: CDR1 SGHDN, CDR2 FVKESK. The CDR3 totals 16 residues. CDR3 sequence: CASSQDKGVYNSPLHF. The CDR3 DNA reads TGTGCCAGCAGCCAAGATAAAGGGGTCTATAATTCACCCCTCCACTTT.

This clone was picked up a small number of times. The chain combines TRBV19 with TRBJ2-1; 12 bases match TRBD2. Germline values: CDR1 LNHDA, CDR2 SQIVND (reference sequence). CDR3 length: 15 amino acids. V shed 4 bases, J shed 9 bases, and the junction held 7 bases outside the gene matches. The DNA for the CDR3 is TGTGCCAGTAGTACGTACACGGGACTAGCGGGTGAGCAGTTCTTC. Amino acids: CASSTYTGLAGEQFF.